One sample yielded the 9 T cell receptor beta chains listed below, sequenced in a study of blood T cell repertoires in COVID-19. Sequenced by immunoSEQ multiplex PCR; TCRdb stores in-frame clones only, minus some. The sample yields 78,000 or so clones, about 80% seen once. Sequenced input: peripheral blood. These receptors originate from an older woman with acute or convalescent COVID-19.

The V gene is TRBV19, the J gene TRBJ1-2; 8 positions match TRBD1. Germline CDR1 is LNHDA and CDR2 is SQIVND (reference sequence). Trimming removed 7 bases from V and 4 bases from J; junction bases left unmatched: 8. CDR3 size: 14 residues. CDR3 nucleotide sequence: TGTGCCAGTACTGGACAGGGTGGGGGCTATGGCTACACCTTC. Its translation: CASTGQGGGYGYTF.

This chain uses TRBV7-6 with TRBJ2-2, with 7 bases fitting TRBD1. With V trimmed by 2 bases and J by 6 bases, 9 bases remained unmatched. The germline V gene encodes CDR1 SGHVS and CDR2 FNYEAQ. This CDR3 region has 16 residues. This CDR3 is CASSLRQGSAPGELFF. The DNA of the CDR3 is TGTGCCAGCAGCTTAAGACAGGGTTCAGCGCCCGGGGAGCTGTTTTTT. Complete variable domain (other parts from reference TRBV7-6 and TRBJ2-2): GAGVSQSPRYKVTKRGQDVALRCDPISGHVSLYWYRQALGQGPEFLTYFNYEAQQDKSGLPNDRFSAERPEGSISTLTIQRTEQRDSAMYRCASSLRQGSAPGELFFGEGSRLTVL.

The rearrangement joins TRBV19 to TRBJ1-5, with D possibly TRBD1 on 5 matching bases. V was shortened by 5 bases and J by 7 bases, with 12 bases between the two germline ends. This CDR3 is 13 amino acids long. Germline lookup yields CDR1 LNHDA and CDR2 SQIVND (reference sequence). The CDR3 DNA reads as TGTGCCAGTAGTCCCCGGGGGAACCAGCCCCAGCATTTT. This translates into CASSPRGNQPQHF.

The rearrangement uses TRBV30 and TRBJ1-2; 7 bases fit TRBD1. V shed 4 bases, J shed 2 bases, and the junction held 10 bases outside the gene matches. CDR1 GTSNPN and CDR2 SVGIG come from the germline V gene (reference sequence). This CDR3 contains 15 residues. The CDR3 coding sequence is TGTGCCTGGATGGGGGACAGTCAACGAAACTATGGCTACACCTTC. Translation gives CAWMGDSQRNYGYTF.

This rearrangement joins TRBV10-3 to TRBJ2-1; TRBD2 matches at 13 bases. The CDR3 is 15 amino acids. Germline loops: CDR1 ENHRY, CDR2 SYGVKD. The J segment lost 8 bases and the V segment lost 3 bases, leaving 4 bases of the junction unmatched. CDR3 sequence reads: CAISDSGTSGDEQFF. The CDR3 DNA sequence: TGTGCCATCAGTGACTCCGGGACTAGCGGGGATGAGCAGTTCTTC.

The V call is TRBV18, the J call TRBJ1-2, with TRBD1 as a possible D gene (5 bases). Looked up from germline, CDR1 is KGHSH and CDR2 is LQKENI. Trimming removed 1 base at V and 5 bases at J, with 8 bases between. The CDR3 length is 13 residues. CDR3 nucleotide sequence: TGTGCCAGCTCACCACGGGGGGAGTATGGCTACACCTTC. Protein sequence: CASSPRGEYGYTF.

J is TRBJ1-2 and V is TRBV10-3; D gene ambiguous. The V and J ends lost 3 bases and 8 bases respectively, with 13 bases between them. Germline CDR1 ENHRY, CDR2 SYGVKD. CDR3 length: 13 amino acids. The CDR3 DNA reads TGTGCCATCAGTGACGCCACCTTCGGGGGCTACACCTTC. Translated: CAISDATFGGYTF.

V usage is TRBV7-8 and J usage is TRBJ1-1, with TRBD1 identical over 7 bases. The CDR3 runs to 11 residues. The germline CDR1 and CDR2 sequences are SGHVS and FQNEAQ. J was trimmed by 12 bases and V by 9 bases; bases with no gene match: 10. For the CDR3, the DNA is TGTGCCAGTTCCCGAGGGACAGAGTCTTTCTTT. Translated: CASSRGTESFF. Looking up the rest from reference TRBV7-8 and TRBJ1-1 gives the full variable domain: GAGVSQSPRYKVAKRGQDVALRCDPISGHVSLFWYQQALGQGPEFLTYFQNEAQLDKSGLPSDRFFAERPEGSVSTLKIQRTQQEDSAVYLCASSRGTESFFGQGTRLTVV.

The CDR3 nucleotides read TGTGCCAGCAGCCATTGGACTAGCGGGGGGCTGGCAGATACGCAGTATTTT. It encodes CASSHWTSGGLADTQYF. The chain joins TRBV3-1 (or the pseudogene TRBV3-2) to TRBJ2-3; 14 bases line up with TRBD2. Germline CDR1 and CDR2: LGHDT and YNNKEL (reference sequence). The V gene end was trimmed by 3 bases and the J gene end by 4 bases; junction bases not matched to a gene: 6. The CDR3 spans 17 residues.